What follows are 4 T cell receptor beta chains derived from one specimen sequenced in a study of blood T cells in healthy people across ages. Next came a second PCR, run for about 6 to 12 cycles, which used a sample-barcoded 5' primer along with a J-beta primer mix. MiXCR, run by TCRdb on the 5' RACE reads, gives a single entry per CDR3 protein. The repertoire holds 500,000 to 700,000 distinct CDR3 sequences, with approximately 30% as singletons. Specimen: blood. These receptor sequences come from an elderly woman in good health.

This clonotype was detected a few times. The gene calls are TRBV4-3 and TRBJ2-3; D gene uncertain. Germline assignment: CDR1 LGHNA and CDR2 YSLEER. V lost 4 bases and J 3 bases, leaving 17 bases between the germline ends. The CDR3 length is 16 residues. For the CDR3, the DNA is TGCGCCAGCAGCCCCTACTATGTAGTACATACAGATACGCAGTATTTT. It specifies CASSPYYVVHTDTQYF.

This chain connects TRBV6-1 to TRBJ1-5; 8 bases are a match to TRBD1. Trimming cost V 5 bases and J 3 bases; bases outside gene matches: 9. The CDR3 loop spans 16 amino acids. Germline V gene sequence: CDR1 MNHNS, CDR2 SASEGT. CDR3 in DNA: TGTGCCAGCAGTTCCCCGGACAGGGCCACCAATCAGCCCCAGCATTTT. Protein sequence: CASSSPDRATNQPQHF.

This clonotype was seen repeatedly, ten times or more. This rearrangement joins TRBV27 to TRBJ2-7; the match to TRBD2 covers 7 bases. The ends lost 5 bases at V and 4 bases at J; junction bases unmatched: 11. The CDR3 is 15 residues long. Germline V gene lookup returns CDR1 MNHEY and CDR2 SMNVEV (reference sequence). For the CDR3, the DNA is TGTGCCAGCAGTCCCGGTCTCGGGGGGACTTACGAGCAGTACTTC. Translating it yields CASSPGLGGTYEQYF.

Notes on this clonotype: A much larger clonotype is one base distant, so this may be a read error. V gene TRBV6-2 or TRBV6-3 combines with J gene TRBJ1-6, with 9 positions matching TRBD1. The CDR3 runs 19 residues. CDR1 and CDR2 (germline): MNHEY, SVGEGT. CDR3 DNA: TGTGCCAGCAGTTACCGGACAGGGGATGTAAATGGTTGGAATTCACCCCGCCACTTT. Residues: CASSYRTGDVNGWNSPRHF.